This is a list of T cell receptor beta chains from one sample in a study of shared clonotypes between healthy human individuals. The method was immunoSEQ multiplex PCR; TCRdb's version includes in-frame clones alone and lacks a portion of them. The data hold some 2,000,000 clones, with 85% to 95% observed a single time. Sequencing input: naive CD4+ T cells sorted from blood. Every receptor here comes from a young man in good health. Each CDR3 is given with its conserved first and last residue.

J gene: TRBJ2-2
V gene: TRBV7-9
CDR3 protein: CASSLPTVFGELFF

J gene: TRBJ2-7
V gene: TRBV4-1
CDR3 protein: CASSPGTALSYEQYF

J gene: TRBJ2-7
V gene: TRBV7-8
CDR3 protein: CASSQRLGPGSSYEQYF

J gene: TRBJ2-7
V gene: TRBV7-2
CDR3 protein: CASSLAYRGEQYF

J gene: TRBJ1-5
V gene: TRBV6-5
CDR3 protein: CASRPNSNQPQHF

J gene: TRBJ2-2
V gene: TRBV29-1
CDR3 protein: CSVGGVNTGELFF

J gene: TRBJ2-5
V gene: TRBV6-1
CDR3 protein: CASRRDSPETQYF

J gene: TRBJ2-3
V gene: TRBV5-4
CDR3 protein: CASSLALAGGSADTQYF

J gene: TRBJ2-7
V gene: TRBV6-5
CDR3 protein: CASSYSGTGWYEQYF

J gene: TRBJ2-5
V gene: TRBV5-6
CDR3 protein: CASSLSPGNGETQYF

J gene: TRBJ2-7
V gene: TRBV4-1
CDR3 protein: CASSQDPASYEQYF

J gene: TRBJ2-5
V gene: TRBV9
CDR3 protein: CASSPAAGGPRQETQYF

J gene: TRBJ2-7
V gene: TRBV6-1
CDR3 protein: CASSESPGGTYEQYF

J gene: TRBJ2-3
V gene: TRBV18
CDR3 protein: CASSPQEDTQYF

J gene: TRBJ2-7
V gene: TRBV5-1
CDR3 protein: CASSLTGVTYEQYF

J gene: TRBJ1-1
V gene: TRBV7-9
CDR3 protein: CASSRSGGGPINTEAFF

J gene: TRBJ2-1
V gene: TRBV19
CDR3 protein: CASRGDRDNEQFF

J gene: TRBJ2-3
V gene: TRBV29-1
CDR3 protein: CSVDVLAGATDTQYF

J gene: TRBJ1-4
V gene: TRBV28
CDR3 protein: CATRAGNEKLFF

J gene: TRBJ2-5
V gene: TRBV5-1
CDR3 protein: CASSLLSYQETQYF

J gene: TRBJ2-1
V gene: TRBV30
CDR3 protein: CAWSGQQNEQFF

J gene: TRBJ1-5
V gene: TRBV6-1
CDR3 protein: CASSGPDRGGQPQHF

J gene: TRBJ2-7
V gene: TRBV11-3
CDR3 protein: CASSSSGTGGHEQYF

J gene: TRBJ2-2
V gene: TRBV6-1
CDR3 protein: CASSVGHNTGELFF

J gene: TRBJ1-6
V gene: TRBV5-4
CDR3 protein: CASSPGTVGSPLHF

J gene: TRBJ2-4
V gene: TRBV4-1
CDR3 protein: CASSQPIGELAKNIQYF

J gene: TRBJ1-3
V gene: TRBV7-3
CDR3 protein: CASSLTFQPPGNTIYF

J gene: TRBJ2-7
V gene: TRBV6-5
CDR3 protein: CASSYSGRAGEQYF

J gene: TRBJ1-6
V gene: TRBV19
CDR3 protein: CASRPTGEGSPLHF

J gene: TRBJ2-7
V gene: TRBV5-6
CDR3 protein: CASSSALGSSYEQYF

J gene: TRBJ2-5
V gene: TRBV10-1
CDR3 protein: CASADRVEETQYF

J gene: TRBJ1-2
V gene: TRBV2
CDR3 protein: CASSEFDRASGYTF

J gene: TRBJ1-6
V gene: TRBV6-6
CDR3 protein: CASSSGITNSPLHF

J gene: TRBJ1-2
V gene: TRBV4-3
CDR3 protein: CASSQLDGGAAGYTF

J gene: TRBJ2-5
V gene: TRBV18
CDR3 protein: CASSPLAGGPRETQYF

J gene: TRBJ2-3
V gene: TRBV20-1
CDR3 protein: CSARGGDTQYF

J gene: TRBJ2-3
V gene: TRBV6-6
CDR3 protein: CASSPRLAGGTDTQYF

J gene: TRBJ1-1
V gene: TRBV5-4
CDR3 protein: CASSPPGGIGAFF

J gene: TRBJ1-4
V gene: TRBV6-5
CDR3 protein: CASGAITIGEKLFF

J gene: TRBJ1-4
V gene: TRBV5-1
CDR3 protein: CASSYADRDNEKLFF

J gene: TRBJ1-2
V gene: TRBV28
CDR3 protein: CASSSGGQSYGYTF

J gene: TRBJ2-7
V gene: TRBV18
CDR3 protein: CASSPVGGYDEQYF

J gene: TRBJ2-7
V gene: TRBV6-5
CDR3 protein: CASSYSWEGSYEQYF

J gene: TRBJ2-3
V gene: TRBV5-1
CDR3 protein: CASSLGTGGADTQYF

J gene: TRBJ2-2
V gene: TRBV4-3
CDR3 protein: CASSQDLGGELFF

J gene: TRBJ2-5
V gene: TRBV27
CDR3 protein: CASGLAKQETQYF

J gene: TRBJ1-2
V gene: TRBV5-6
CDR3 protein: CASSLGWGQTYTF

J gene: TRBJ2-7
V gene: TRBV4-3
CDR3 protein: CASSQVAGAGIYEQYF

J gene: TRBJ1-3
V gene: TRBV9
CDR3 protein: CASSPGSGNTIYF

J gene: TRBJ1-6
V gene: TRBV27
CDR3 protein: CASSSRSSYNSPLHF

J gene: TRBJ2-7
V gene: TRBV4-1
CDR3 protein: CASSQDQDNSYEQYF

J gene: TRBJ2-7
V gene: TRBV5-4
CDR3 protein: CASSTGGGTGIYEQYF

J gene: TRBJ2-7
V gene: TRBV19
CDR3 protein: CASSNRGGAVRNEQYF

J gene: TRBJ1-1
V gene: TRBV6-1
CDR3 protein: CASRADRAFF

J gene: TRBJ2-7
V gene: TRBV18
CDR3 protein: CASSADRGSSYEQYF

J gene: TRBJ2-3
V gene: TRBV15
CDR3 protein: CATSREGSLSTDTQYF

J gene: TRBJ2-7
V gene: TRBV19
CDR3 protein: CASRGTGSYEQYF

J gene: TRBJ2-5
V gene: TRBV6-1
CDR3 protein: CASSPDRGGQTQYF

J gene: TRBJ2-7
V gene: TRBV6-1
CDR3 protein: CASSESGNTFEQYF